This TCR beta chain was sequenced for a study of shared clonotypes between healthy human individuals. Looking at the study overall: With ages of 18 to 49, the donors were a couple of women and three men.

Points on this clone: The antigen is unknown.

Study outcomes and limitations: Clonotype sharing among the donors was expected to vary with sequencing depth.

The study ran the assay at deep level. Repertoires were generated with immunoSEQ multiplex PCR, while TCRdb's copy carries only in-frame clones and drops some. The repertoire holds roughly 500,000 clones, with approximately 79% as singletons. With 6 bases clipped from V and 5 bases from J, the junction kept 5 bases outside the gene matches. The V gene's germline CDR1 is MNHEY and CDR2 SVGAGI. This CDR3 comprises 14 residues. Every one of the donors was a Caucasian adult that lived in Nashville, Tennessee. The J gene is TRBJ2-7, the V gene TRBV6-5, with TRBD1 identical over 12 bases. The source is a woman aged 40 to 49 in good health. Some clones in this sample may be carry-over from other donors' samples. The sample taken for sequencing was PBMCs. The CDR3 here is CASSRGQGAHEQYF. The CDR3 nucleotides are TGTGCCAGCAGCAGGGGACAGGGGGCACACGAGCAGTACTTC.